The rows below give T cell receptor beta chains drawn from one sample of a study of T cell responses to AZD1222 COVID-19 vaccine. TCRdb's table, derived via immunoSEQ multiplex PCR, lists solely in-frame clones and lacks some. The data hold about 150,000 clones, with 70% to 90% observed a single time. Sample: peripheral blood, taken after recovery from COVID-19. These receptors all come from an adult who had recovered from COVID-19. Both conserved end residues are part of each CDR3. D genes are given only for firm matches. Not all rows give a size; the values are once, few, many and, for expanded clones, a class.

D	V	size	J	DNA	CDR3
-	TRBV27	-	TRBJ2-5	TGTGCCAGCAAGCTTATGGGGGGGCCTCGAGAGACCCAGTACTTC	CASKLMGGPRETQYF
TRBD2	TRBV5-4	-	TRBJ2-3	TGTGCCAGCAGCTTTACTAGCGGGGGCCTCACAGATACGCAGTATTTT	CASSFTSGGLTDTQYF
-	TRBV10-2	-	TRBJ1-1	TGCGCCAGCAGTGAGTCGAGAGGGAACACTGAAGCTTTCTTT	CASSESRGNTEAFF
TRBD2	TRBV27	-	TRBJ2-7	TGTGCCAGCAGGAAATCTAGCGGAGCTACAACCTACGAGCAGTACTTC	CASRKSSGATTYEQYF
-	TRBV25-1	-	TRBJ1-2	TGTGCCAGCAGTGACAGGTCGGGTTCGGTCTATGGCTACACCTTC	CASSDRSGSVYGYTF
TRBD1	TRBV5-6	-	TRBJ1-2	TGTGCCAGCAGCTCGGACAGGCTGGACTATGGCTACACCTTC	CASSSDRLDYGYTF
-	TRBV18	-	TRBJ2-3	TGTGCCAGCTCACCAGAGGGGGCGGGGGCAAGCACAGATACGCAGTATTTT	CASSPEGAGASTDTQYF
TRBD2	TRBV19	-	TRBJ2-3	TGTGCCAGTAGTCAGTCCCTTCGGCGGGCCGGGAGGGATACGCAGTATTTT	CASSQSLRRAGRDTQYF
-	TRBV2	-	TRBJ1-5	TGTGCCAGCAGTAAACTCCCCGTACTCAATAGCAATCAGCCCCAGCATTTT	CASSKLPVLNSNQPQHF
TRBD1	TRBV6-5	-	TRBJ1-1	TGTGCCAGCACCGACAGGGTGTCTAGGGGGGAAGCTTTCTTT	CASTDRVSRGEAFF
TRBD2	TRBV19	-	TRBJ2-1	TGTGCCAGTAGTTTGGGACTAGCGGGGGAGCAGTTCTTC	CASSLGLAGEQFF
-	TRBV7-8	-	TRBJ1-3	TGTGCCAGCAGCCTCCGCACTGGAAACACCATATATTTT	CASSLRTGNTIYF
TRBD2	TRBV3-1/TRBV3-2	-	TRBJ2-7	TGTGCCAGCAGCCGCGCTCCAGCGGGGCGGTACGAGCAGTACTTC	CASSRAPAGRYEQYF
-	TRBV5-6	-	TRBJ1-5	TGTGCCAGCAGCTTTCAGGGAATTAGCAATCAGCCCCAGCATTTT	CASSFQGISNQPQHF
-	TRBV6-5	once	TRBJ1-1	TGTGCCAGCAGTTACTCGAGGGGGGTCGACACTGAAGCTTTCTTT	CASSYSRGVDTEAFF
-	TRBV2	-	TRBJ1-3	TGTGCCAGCGTTGGGACGATTCGTGGAAACACCATATATTTT	CASVGTIRGNTIYF
-	TRBV28	-	TRBJ2-7	TGTGCCAGCAGTTTAGCTCTCGAGCAGTACTTC	CASSLALEQYF
-	TRBV7-3	few	TRBJ1-1	TGTGCCAGCAGCCCTCACGCGAACACTGAAGCTTTCTTT	CASSPHANTEAFF
-	TRBV7-9	-	TRBJ1-1	TGTGCCAGCAGCTTAGAAGTCTTAGGAGCTGAAGCTTTCTTT	CASSLEVLGAEAFF
-	TRBV27	once	TRBJ2-7	TGTGCCAGCAGTTTGCAGGGGAGCTCCTACGAGCAGTACTTC	CASSLQGSSYEQYF
-	TRBV7-8	-	TRBJ2-7	TGTGCCAGCAGCTCGAGACCGGGCCCCTACGAGCAGTACTTC	CASSSRPGPYEQYF
-	TRBV7-3	-	TRBJ1-5	TGTGCCAGCAGCTTAGAAGCGAATCAGCCCCAGCATTTT	CASSLEANQPQHF
TRBD1	TRBV5-4	-	TRBJ2-7	TGTGCCAGCAGCCTGACAGGGAATGCCTACGAGCAGTACTTC	CASSLTGNAYEQYF
-	TRBV6-4	-	TRBJ1-6	TGTGCCAGCAACCAGGGGTCCAATTCACCCCTCCACTTT	CASNQGSNSPLHF
-	TRBV28	-	TRBJ2-7	TGTGCCAGCAGTTTATCCAGGGGAGGCTACGAGCAGTACTTC	CASSLSRGGYEQYF
-	TRBV7-2	-	TRBJ2-3	TGTGCCAGCAGCTTAGGAGACCACTCACCCCTTACGCAGTATTTT	CASSLGDHSPLTQYF
TRBD2	TRBV27	once	TRBJ2-1	TGTGCCAGCGGGACTAGCGGTCGTCGAAATGAGCAGTTCTTC	CASGTSGRRNEQFF
-	TRBV7-8	-	TRBJ2-6	TGTGCCAGCAGGCCTCAGAACTCTGGGGCCAACGTCCTGACTTTC	CASRPQNSGANVLTF
-	TRBV19	-	TRBJ1-6	TGTGCCAGTAGTATAGGGGGCCATGTTAAGAATTCACCCCTCCACTTT	CASSIGGHVKNSPLHF
-	TRBV9	-	TRBJ2-7	TGTGCCAGCAGCGTGGGTAATACCAACTACGAGCAGTACTTC	CASSVGNTNYEQYF
-	TRBV7-9	few	TRBJ2-7	TGTGCCAGCAGCTCCCGCGTAGGGGAGAGATTTGGGTCCTACGAGCAGTACTTC	CASSSRVGERFGSYEQYF
-	TRBV2	-	TRBJ1-1	TGTGCCAGCAGATTACACAGCATGAACACTGAAGCTTTCTTT	CASRLHSMNTEAFF
-	TRBV27	-	TRBJ2-3	TGTGCCAGTTCGCCGGGGGCCCAAAGGTCAGATACGCAGTATTTT	CASSPGAQRSDTQYF
TRBD2	TRBV7-6	-	TRBJ2-1	TGTGCCAGCAGTTTCCATAATAGCGGGAGATACAATGAGCAGTTCTTC	CASSFHNSGRYNEQFF
-	TRBV5-1	once	TRBJ2-3	TGCGCCAGCAGCTTGGATGGGAGGCTGGGGACAGATACGCAGTATTTT	CASSLDGRLGTDTQYF
TRBD2	TRBV7-9	-	TRBJ2-1	TGTGCCAGCAGCCTTGGACTAGCGGGAGATGAGCAGTTCTTC	CASSLGLAGDEQFF
TRBD1	TRBV7-6	-	TRBJ1-1	TGTGCCAGCAGCCCCACGACAGGGCTCGGCACTGAAGCTTTCTTT	CASSPTTGLGTEAFF
TRBD2	TRBV10-3	-	TRBJ2-7	TGTGCCACCGGGCGGGGGATTACCTACGAGCAGTACTTC	CATGRGITYEQYF
-	TRBV28	-	TRBJ1-3	TGTGCCAGCAGTGATCTGACAGGAAAAACTGGAAACACCATATATTTT	CASSDLTGKTGNTIYF
-	TRBV6-2/TRBV6-3	-	TRBJ1-2	TGTGCCAGCAGCATGGGACCGCCGAGGGAGTCGTATGGCTACACCTTC	CASSMGPPRESYGYTF
-	TRBV20-1	-	TRBJ1-2	TGCAGTGCTAGCCTGGGGGTACGCACCTTC	CSASLGVRTF
TRBD1	TRBV4-3	-	TRBJ1-2	TGCGCCAGCAGCCAAGGGTCGACAGGGGGGAACTATGGCTACACCTTC	CASSQGSTGGNYGYTF
TRBD2	TRBV27	once	TRBJ2-3	TGTGCCAGCAGAGAGTGGCGGGGGGGCCGGTCAGATACGCAGTATTTT	CASREWRGGRSDTQYF
-	TRBV28	-	TRBJ2-7	TGTGCCAGCAGTTCTACAGTGAGCTACGAGCAGTACTTC	CASSSTVSYEQYF
-	TRBV7-2	-	TRBJ2-7	TGTGCCAGCAGCTTAGGGCTAGGGAAAGTGTACGAGCAGTACTTC	CASSLGLGKVYEQYF
TRBD1	TRBV29-1	once	TRBJ1-1	TGCAGCGTACCCGACAGGGGACGCACTGAAGCTTTCTTT	CSVPDRGRTEAFF
-	TRBV6-6	-	TRBJ1-5	TGTGCCAGCACCTACGGGGGTCAGCCCCAGCATTTT	CASTYGGQPQHF
-	TRBV7-9	-	TRBJ2-1	TGTGCCAGCAGCTTTACGGGCGTCAGCTCCTACAATGAGCAGTTCTTC	CASSFTGVSSYNEQFF